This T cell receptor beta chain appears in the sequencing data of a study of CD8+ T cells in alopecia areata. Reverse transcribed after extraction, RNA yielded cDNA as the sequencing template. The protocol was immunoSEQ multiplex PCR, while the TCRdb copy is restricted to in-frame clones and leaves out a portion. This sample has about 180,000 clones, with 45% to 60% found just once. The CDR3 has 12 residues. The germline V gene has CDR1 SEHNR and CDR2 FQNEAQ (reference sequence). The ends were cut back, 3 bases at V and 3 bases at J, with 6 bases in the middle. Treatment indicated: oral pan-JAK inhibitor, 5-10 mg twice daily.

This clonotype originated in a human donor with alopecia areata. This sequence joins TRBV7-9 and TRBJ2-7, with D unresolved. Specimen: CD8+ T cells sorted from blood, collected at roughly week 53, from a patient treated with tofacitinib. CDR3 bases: TGTGCCAGCAGCTTCGACGGCTACGAGCAGTACTTC. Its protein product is CASSFDGYEQYF.